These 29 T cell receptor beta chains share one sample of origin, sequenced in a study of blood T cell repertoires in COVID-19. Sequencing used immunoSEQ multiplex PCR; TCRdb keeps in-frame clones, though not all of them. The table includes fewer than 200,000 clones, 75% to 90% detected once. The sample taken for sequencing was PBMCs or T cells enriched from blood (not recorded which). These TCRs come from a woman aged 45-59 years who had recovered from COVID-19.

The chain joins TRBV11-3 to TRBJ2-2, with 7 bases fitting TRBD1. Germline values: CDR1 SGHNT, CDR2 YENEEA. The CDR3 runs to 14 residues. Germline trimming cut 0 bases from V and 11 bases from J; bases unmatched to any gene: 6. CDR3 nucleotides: TGTGCCAGCAGCTTAGATCTGGGACAGCAAGAGCTGTTTTTT. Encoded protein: CASSLDLGQQELFF.

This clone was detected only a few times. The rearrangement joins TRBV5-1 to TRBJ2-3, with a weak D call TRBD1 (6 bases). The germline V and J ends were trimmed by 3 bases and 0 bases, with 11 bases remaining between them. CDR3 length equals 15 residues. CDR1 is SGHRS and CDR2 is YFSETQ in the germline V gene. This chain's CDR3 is CASSSRGSSTDTQYF. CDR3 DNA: TGCGCCAGCAGCTCCAGGGGTTCTAGCACAGATACGCAGTATTTT.

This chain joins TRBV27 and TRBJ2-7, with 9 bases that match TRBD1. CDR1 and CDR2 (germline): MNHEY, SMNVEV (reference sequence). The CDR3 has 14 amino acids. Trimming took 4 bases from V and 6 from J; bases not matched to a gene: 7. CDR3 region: CASSSYPGQGEQYV. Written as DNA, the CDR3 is TGTGCCAGCAGTTCCTACCCGGGACAGGGCGAGCAGTACGTC.

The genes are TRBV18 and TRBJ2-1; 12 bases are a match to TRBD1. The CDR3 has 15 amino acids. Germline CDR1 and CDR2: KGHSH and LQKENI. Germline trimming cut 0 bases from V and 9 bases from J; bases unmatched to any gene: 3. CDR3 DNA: TGTGCCAGCTCACCACCCGGGACAGGGGGCGGTGAGCAGTTCTTC. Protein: CASSPPGTGGGEQFF.

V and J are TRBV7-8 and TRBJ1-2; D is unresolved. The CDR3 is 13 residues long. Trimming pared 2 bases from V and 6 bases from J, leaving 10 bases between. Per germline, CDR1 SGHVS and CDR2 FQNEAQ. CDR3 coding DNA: TGTGCCAGCAGCTTAACCCCGTCGGATGGCTACACCTTC. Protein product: CASSLTPSDGYTF.

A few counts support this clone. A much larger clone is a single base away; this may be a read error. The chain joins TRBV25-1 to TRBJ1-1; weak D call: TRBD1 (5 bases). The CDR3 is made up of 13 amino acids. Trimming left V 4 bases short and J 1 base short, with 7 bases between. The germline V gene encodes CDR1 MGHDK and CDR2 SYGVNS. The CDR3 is CASSAQGNTEAFF. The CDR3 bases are TGTGCCAGCAGTGCCCAGGGGAACACTGAAGCTTTCTTT.

CDR3 sequence reads: CASSHSRGSGETQYF. DNA of the CDR3: TGTGCCAGCAGCCACTCCAGGGGGTCCGGAGAGACCCAGTACTTC. This chain joins TRBV27 and TRBJ2-5; 7 positions agree with TRBD1. J was trimmed by 4 bases and V by 6 bases; bases with no gene match: 11. This CDR3 is 15 amino acids long. CDR1 and CDR2 from the germline V gene are MNHEY and SMNVEV (reference sequence).

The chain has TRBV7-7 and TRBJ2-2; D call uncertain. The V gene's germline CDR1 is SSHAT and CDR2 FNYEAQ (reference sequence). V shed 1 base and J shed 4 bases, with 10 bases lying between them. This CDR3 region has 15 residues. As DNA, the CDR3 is TGTGCCAGCAGCTTAGAGCGTAAAGGCACCGGGGAGCTGTTTTTT. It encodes CASSLERKGTGELFF.

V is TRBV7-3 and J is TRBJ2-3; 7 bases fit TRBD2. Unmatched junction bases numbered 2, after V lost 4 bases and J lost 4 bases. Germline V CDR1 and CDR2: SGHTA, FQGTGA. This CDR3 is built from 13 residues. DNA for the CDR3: TGTGCCAGCAGCTCCACTAGCGCAGATACGCAGTATTTT. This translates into CASSSTSADTQYF.

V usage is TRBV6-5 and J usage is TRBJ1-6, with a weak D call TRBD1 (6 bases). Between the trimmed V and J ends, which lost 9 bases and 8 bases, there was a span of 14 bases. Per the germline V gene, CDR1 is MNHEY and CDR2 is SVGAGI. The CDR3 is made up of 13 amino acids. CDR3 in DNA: TGTGCCAGTCAAACAGGGTATGATTCACCCCTCCACTTT. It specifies CASQTGYDSPLHF.

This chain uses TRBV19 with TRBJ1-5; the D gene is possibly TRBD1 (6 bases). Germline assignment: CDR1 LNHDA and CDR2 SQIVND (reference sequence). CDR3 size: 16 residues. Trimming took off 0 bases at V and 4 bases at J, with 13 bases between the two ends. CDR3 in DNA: TGTGCCAGTAGTATAGACGATAGCAGGGGAAATCAGCCCCAGCATTTT. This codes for CASSIDDSRGNQPQHF.

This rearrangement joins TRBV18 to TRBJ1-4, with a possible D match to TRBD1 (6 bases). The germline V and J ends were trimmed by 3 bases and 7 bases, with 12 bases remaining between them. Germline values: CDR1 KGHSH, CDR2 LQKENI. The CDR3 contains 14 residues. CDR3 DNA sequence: TGTGCCAGCTCACCCAGGGGAGGGAGTGAAAAACTGTTTTTT. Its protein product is CASSPRGGSEKLFF.

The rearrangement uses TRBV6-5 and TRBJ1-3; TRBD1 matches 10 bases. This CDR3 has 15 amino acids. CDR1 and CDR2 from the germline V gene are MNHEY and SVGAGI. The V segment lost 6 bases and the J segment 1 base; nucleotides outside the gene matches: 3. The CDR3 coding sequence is TGTGCCAGCAGACGACAGGGGGCATCTGGAAACACCATATATTTT. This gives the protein CASRRQGASGNTIYF.

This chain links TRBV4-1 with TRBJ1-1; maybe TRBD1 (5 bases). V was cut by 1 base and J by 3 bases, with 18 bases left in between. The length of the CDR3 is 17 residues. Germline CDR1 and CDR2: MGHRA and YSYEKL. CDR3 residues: CASSQGSWLLGHTEAFF. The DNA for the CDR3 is TGCGCCAGCAGCCAAGGTAGTTGGTTGTTGGGGCACACTGAAGCTTTCTTT.

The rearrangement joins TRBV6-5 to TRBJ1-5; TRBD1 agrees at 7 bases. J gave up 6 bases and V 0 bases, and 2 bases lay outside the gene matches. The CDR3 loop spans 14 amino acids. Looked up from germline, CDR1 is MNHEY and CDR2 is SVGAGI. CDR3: CASSYSTGSQPQHF. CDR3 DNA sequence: TGTGCCAGCAGTTACTCGACAGGGTCTCAGCCCCAGCATTTT.

The CDR3 reads CASSLVRDRASPLHF. The DNA for the CDR3 is TGTGCCAGCAGCTTAGTCAGGGACAGGGCTTCACCCCTCCACTTT. The chain links TRBV7-2 to TRBJ1-6; 9 bases are a match to TRBD1. This CDR3 is 15 amino acids long. After removal of 1 base from V and 9 bases from J, the junction contained 4 bases not matched to a gene. Germline lookup yields CDR1 SGHTA and CDR2 FQGNSA.

For the CDR3, the DNA is TGTGCCAGCAGTCCCCACTCCCAGGGTGGCTACACCTTC. This translates into CASSPHSQGGYTF. The chain is built from TRBV6-2 or TRBV6-3 and TRBJ1-2; maybe TRBD1 (5 bases). Germline V gene lookup returns CDR1 MNHEY and CDR2 SVGEGT. The V end was cut by 5 bases, the J end by 7 bases, with 14 bases between. The CDR3 is 13 amino acids.

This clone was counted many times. CDR3 sequence reads: CATSDLEFGQETQYF. The CDR3 region has the DNA TGTGCCACCAGTGACCTAGAATTTGGACAAGAGACCCAGTACTTC. The chain carries TRBV24-1 and TRBJ2-5, with no clear D. Germline CDR1 and CDR2: KGHDR and SFDVKD. The V end was cut by 4 bases, the J end by 2 bases, with 13 bases between. This CDR3 spans 15 amino acids.

The CDR3 is CASRSWGTDNTEAFF. In DNA, the CDR3 is TGTGCCAGCAGAAGTTGGGGGACAGACAACACTGAAGCTTTCTTT. V and J are TRBV6-5 and TRBJ1-1; TRBD1 matches at 7 bases. Germline V gives CDR1 MNHEY, CDR2 SVGAGI. Trimming took 6 bases from V and 2 from J; bases not matched to a gene: 9. The CDR3 extends over 15 amino acids.

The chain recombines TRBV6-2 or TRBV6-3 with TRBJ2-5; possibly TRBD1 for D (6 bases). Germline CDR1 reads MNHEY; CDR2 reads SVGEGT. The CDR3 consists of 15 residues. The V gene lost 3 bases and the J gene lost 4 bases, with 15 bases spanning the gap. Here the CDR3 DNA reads TGTGCCAGCAGTTATCCAGGGGTGTTTGGAGAGACCCAGTACTTC. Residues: CASSYPGVFGETQYF.

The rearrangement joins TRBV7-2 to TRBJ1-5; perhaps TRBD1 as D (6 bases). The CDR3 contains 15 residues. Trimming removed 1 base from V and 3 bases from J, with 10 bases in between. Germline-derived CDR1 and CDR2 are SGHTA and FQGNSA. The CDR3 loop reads CASSLGDTPNQPQHF. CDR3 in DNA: TGTGCCAGCAGCTTAGGGGACACCCCCAATCAGCCCCAGCATTTT.

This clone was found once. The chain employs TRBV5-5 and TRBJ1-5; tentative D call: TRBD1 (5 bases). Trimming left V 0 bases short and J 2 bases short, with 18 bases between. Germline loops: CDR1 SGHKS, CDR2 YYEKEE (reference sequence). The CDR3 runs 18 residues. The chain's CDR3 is CASSLVGGGEMGNQPQHF. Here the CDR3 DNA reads TGTGCCAGCAGCTTGGTGGGCGGAGGGGAAATGGGCAATCAGCCCCAGCATTTT.

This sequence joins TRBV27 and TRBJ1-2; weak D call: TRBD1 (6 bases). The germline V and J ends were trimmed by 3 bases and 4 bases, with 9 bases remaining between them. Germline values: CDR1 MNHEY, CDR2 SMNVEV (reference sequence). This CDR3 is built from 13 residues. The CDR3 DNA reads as TGTGCCAGCAGTTTGGGGGCCGGCTATGGCTACACCTTC. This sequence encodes CASSLGAGYGYTF.

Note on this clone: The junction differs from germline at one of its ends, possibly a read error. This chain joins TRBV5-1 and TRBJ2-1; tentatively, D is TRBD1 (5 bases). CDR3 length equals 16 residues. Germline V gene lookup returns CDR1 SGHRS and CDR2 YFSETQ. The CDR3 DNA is TGCGCCAGCCGCTATTGGGGCCCCGACTCCAACAATGAGCAGTTCTTC. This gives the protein CASRYWGPDSNNEQFF.

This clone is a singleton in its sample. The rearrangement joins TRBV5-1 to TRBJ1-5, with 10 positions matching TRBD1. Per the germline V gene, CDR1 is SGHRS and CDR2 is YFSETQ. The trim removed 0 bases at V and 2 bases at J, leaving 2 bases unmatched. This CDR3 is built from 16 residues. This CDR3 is CASSLGTGGGNQPQHF. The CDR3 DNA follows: TGCGCCAGCAGCTTGGGGACAGGGGGTGGCAATCAGCCCCAGCATTTT.

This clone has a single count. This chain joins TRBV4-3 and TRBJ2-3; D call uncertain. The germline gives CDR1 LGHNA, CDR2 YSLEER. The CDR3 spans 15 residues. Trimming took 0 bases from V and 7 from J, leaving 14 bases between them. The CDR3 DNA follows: TGCGCCAGCAGCCAAGATCCGGAACTATTTTATACGCAGTATTTT. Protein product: CASSQDPELFYTQYF.

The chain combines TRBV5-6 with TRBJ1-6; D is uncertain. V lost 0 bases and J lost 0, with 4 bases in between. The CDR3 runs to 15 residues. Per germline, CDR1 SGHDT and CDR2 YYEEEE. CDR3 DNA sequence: TGTGCCAGCAGCTTGGGCGGCTCCTATAATTCACCCCTCCACTTT. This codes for CASSLGGSYNSPLHF.

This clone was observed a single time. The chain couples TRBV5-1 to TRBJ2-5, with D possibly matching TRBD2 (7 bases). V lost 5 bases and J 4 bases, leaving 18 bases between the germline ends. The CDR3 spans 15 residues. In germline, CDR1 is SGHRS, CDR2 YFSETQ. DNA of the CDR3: TGCGCCAGCAGAAGGGGGGGCCAACGGGCAGAGACCCAGTACTTC. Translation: CASRRGGQRAETQYF. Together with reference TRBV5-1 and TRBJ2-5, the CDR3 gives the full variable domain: KAGVTQTPRYLIKTRGQQVTLSCSPISGHRSVSWYQQTPGQGLQFLFEYFSETQRNKGNFPGRFSGRQFSNSRSEMNVSTLELGDSALYLCASRRGGQRAETQYFGPGTRLLVL.

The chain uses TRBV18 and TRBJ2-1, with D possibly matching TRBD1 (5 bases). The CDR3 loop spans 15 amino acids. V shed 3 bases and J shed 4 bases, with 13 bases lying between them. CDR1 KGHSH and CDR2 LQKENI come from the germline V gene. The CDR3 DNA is TGTGCCAGCTCACCCCACATGAAGGGGTACAATGAGCAGTTCTTC. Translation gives CASSPHMKGYNEQFF.